The 30 T cell receptor beta chains listed next were all sequenced from one sample in a study of blood T cell repertoires in COVID-19. TCRdb's table, derived via immunoSEQ multiplex PCR, lists solely in-frame clones and lacks some. The sample yields 200,000 to 250,000 clones, roughly 90% seen once. The sequencing input was peripheral blood. The origin of the receptors is a woman aged 55 to 70 with acute or convalescent COVID-19.

The rearrangement links TRBV18 to TRBJ1-1, with 10 bases matching TRBD1. Germline trimming cut 7 bases from V and 1 base from J; bases unmatched to any gene: 3. There are 14 residues in the CDR3. Germline assignment: CDR1 KGHSH and CDR2 LQKENI. CDR3 sequence reads: CASCGTGANTEAFF. CDR3 in DNA: TGTGCCAGCTGCGGGACAGGGGCGAACACTGAAGCTTTCTTT. Looking up the rest from reference TRBV18 and TRBJ1-1 gives the full variable domain: NAGVMQNPRHLVRRRGQEARLRCSPMKGHSHVYWYRQLPEEGLKFMVYLQKENIIDESGMPKERFSAEFPKEGPSILRIQQVVRGDSAAYFCASCGTGANTEAFFGQGTRLTVV.

The V and J genes are TRBV27 and TRBJ1-6; 7 nucleotides agree with TRBD1. Unmatched junction bases numbered 7, after V lost 5 bases and J lost 0 bases. This CDR3 is 17 amino acids long. CDR1 is MNHEY and CDR2 is SMNVEV in the germline V gene (reference sequence). The CDR3 DNA is TGTGCCAGCAGTAAACGACAGGGAAGCTCCTATAATTCACCCCTCCACTTT. This translates into CASSKRQGSSYNSPLHF.

This sequence joins TRBV19 and TRBJ1-5, with D perhaps matching TRBD1 (6 bases). The V gene's germline CDR1 is LNHDA and CDR2 SQIVND (reference sequence). The CDR3 spans 13 residues. V dropped 6 bases and J dropped 9 bases, with 15 bases sitting between them. The CDR3, as DNA: TGTGCCAGTAGCCGAGACAGGTCTGTGCCCCAGCATTTT. Translated, it gives CASSRDRSVPQHF.

The chain couples TRBV28 to TRBJ1-2; TRBD1 might be the D (5 bases). CDR3 length: 17 amino acids. The V and J ends lost 4 bases and 4 bases respectively, with 22 bases between them. Germline loops: CDR1 MDHEN, CDR2 SYDVKM. CDR3 amino acids: CASSSPGGDRGGYGYTF. In DNA form, the CDR3 reads TGTGCCAGCAGTTCCCCCGGAGGTGATAGGGGAGGCTATGGCTACACCTTC.

The CDR3 protein is CASSFDSNTGELFF. The CDR3 bases are TGTGCCAGCAGCTTCGACTCGAACACCGGGGAGCTGTTTTTT. The V call is TRBV5-4, the J call TRBJ2-2; D not resolved. The V and J ends lost 2 bases and 0 bases respectively, with 5 bases between them. This CDR3 contains 14 residues. Looked up from germline, CDR1 is SGHNT and CDR2 is YYREEE (reference sequence). Filled out from reference TRBV5-4 and TRBJ2-2, the complete variable domain reads ETGVTQSPTHLIKTRGQQVTLRCSSQSGHNTVSWYQQALGQGPQFIFQYYREEENGRGNFPPRFSGLQFPNYSSELNVNALELDDSALYLCASSFDSNTGELFFGEGSRLTVL.

The rearrangement uses TRBV27 and TRBJ1-2, with D tentatively TRBD1 (5 bases). V lost 2 bases and J 8 bases, leaving 15 bases between the germline ends. Germline-derived CDR1 and CDR2 are MNHEY and SMNVEV (reference sequence). The CDR3 runs to 14 residues. CDR3 in DNA: TGTGCCAGCAGTTTAACCAGGGAGGATAAGGGCTACACCTTC. It yields the protein CASSLTREDKGYTF.

This clone appeared once. The chain has TRBV3-1 (or the pseudogene TRBV3-2) and TRBJ2-5; 7 bases line up with TRBD2. Per germline, CDR1 LGHDT and CDR2 YNNKEL (reference sequence). The ends lost 7 bases at V and 5 bases at J; junction bases unmatched: 7. The CDR3 is made up of 13 amino acids. DNA of the CDR3: TGTGCCAGCAACCGACTAGCCACCGAGACCCAGTACTTC. It encodes CASNRLATETQYF.

This clone was detected ten times or more. The chain employs TRBV3-1 (or the pseudogene TRBV3-2) and TRBJ1-2; D gene uncertain. The V end was cut by 4 bases, the J end by 4 bases, with 10 bases between. The CDR3 covers 13 residues. From germline, CDR1 is LGHDT and CDR2 YNNKEL (reference sequence). In DNA form, the CDR3 reads TGTGCCAGCAGCCTCACGGGATCCTATGGCTACACCTTC. It specifies CASSLTGSYGYTF.

This clone was seen at least ten times. V and J are TRBV20-1 and TRBJ2-2; no definite D call. V lost 6 bases and J 2 bases, leaving 10 bases between the germline ends. The CDR3 totals 13 residues. Germline-derived CDR1 and CDR2 are DFQATT and SNEGSKA (reference sequence). The DNA for the CDR3 is TGCAGTGCGAGTAGACTTAACACCGGGGAGCTGTTTTTT. Translated: CSASRLNTGELFF.

The rearrangement links TRBV7-6 to TRBJ1-4; TRBD1 is a possible D gene (5 bases). Trimming cost V 5 bases and J 4 bases, with 17 bases left between them. CDR1 and CDR2 from the germline V gene are SGHVS and FNYEAQ. This CDR3 region has 16 residues. This CDR3 is CASSVRPPGNNEKLFF. CDR3 coding DNA: TGTGCCAGCAGCGTAAGGCCTCCAGGGAATAATGAAAAACTGTTTTTT.

V is TRBV18 and J is TRBJ2-3, with D uncertain. Germline CDR1 and CDR2: KGHSH and LQKENI. There are 14 residues in the CDR3. The germline V and J ends were trimmed by 5 bases and 1 base, with 10 bases remaining between them. The CDR3 DNA is TGTGCCAGCTCAAAGTTCCAGGGCACAGATACGCAGTATTTT. The encoded protein is CASSKFQGTDTQYF.

V usage is TRBV19 and J usage is TRBJ1-4, with D perhaps matching TRBD1 (6 bases). The CDR3 is 15 residues long. Germline loops: CDR1 LNHDA, CDR2 SQIVND (reference sequence). V lost 5 bases and J 6 bases, leaving 16 bases between the germline ends. CDR3 residues: CASSYQGSGHEKLFF. Written as DNA, the CDR3 is TGTGCCAGTAGTTATCAGGGGTCCGGGCATGAAAAACTGTTTTTT.

The chain has TRBV5-4 and TRBJ2-1, with TRBD2 identical over 7 bases. Germline CDR1 reads SGHNT; CDR2 reads YYREEE (reference sequence). The CDR3 has 15 residues. J lost 3 bases, V lost 4 bases, and 7 bases had no gene match. DNA for the CDR3: TGTGCCAGCAGCCGGACGGGGGGACTCTACAATGAGCAGTTCTTC. This codes for CASSRTGGLYNEQFF.

The rearrangement joins TRBV29-1 to TRBJ2-3; D unclear. The CDR3 runs to 12 residues. Trimming took off 1 base at V and 2 bases at J, with 4 bases between the two ends. The germline CDR1 and CDR2 sequences are SQVTM and ANQGSEA. The CDR3 DNA follows: TGCAGCGTTGAAGGACTCACAGATACGCAGTATTTT. It encodes CSVEGLTDTQYF.

Concerning this clone itself: Other nucleotide sequences in the sample specify the same CDR3. The gene calls are TRBV6-1 and TRBJ2-7; no definite D call. Deletions cut 2 bases from V and 4 bases from J, with 9 bases between. Germline CDR1 and CDR2: MNHNS and SASEGT. CDR3 length equals 13 residues. This CDR3 is CASSESGSYEQYF. For the CDR3, the DNA is TGTGCCAGCAGTGAATCGGGTTCATACGAGCAGTACTTC.

The V gene is TRBV5-1, the J gene TRBJ2-5; possible D gene TRBD1, 5 bases. This CDR3 spans 14 amino acids. CDR1 and CDR2 (germline): SGHRS, YFSETQ. V was clipped by 4 bases and J by 4 bases, with 14 bases between them. The CDR3 DNA follows: TGCGCCAGCAGCAGAACCAGGGTTACAGAGACCCAGTACTTC. This encodes CASSRTRVTETQYF. The whole variable domain, filled in from reference TRBV5-1 and TRBJ2-5, reads KAGVTQTPRYLIKTRGQQVTLSCSPISGHRSVSWYQQTPGQGLQFLFEYFSETQRNKGNFPGRFSGRQFSNSRSEMNVSTLELGDSALYLCASSRTRVTETQYFGPGTRLLVL.

The table lists this clone with a few counts. V is TRBV12-3 or TRBV12-4 and J is TRBJ1-4; 7 bases agree with TRBD1. The CDR3 is made up of 13 amino acids. Losses at the gene ends were 7 bases for V and 2 bases for J; bases not matched to a gene: 1. CDR3 protein: CASKTGTNEKLFF. The DNA of the CDR3 is TGTGCCAGCAAGACAGGGACTAATGAAAAACTGTTTTTT.

This sequence joins TRBV11-2 and TRBJ1-2, with 9 bases lining up with TRBD1. Per germline, CDR1 SGHAT and CDR2 FQNNGV. This CDR3 spans 18 amino acids. J lost 4 bases, V lost 4 bases, and 16 bases had no gene match. The CDR3 DNA reads as TGTGCCAGCAGCTCTCTACGGGGACAGGGTCGAGGGGGCTATGGCTACACCTTC. It specifies CASSSLRGQGRGGYGYTF.

The gene calls are TRBV5-4 and TRBJ1-3, with 7 bases that match TRBD1. The germline V gene has CDR1 SGHNT and CDR2 YYREEE (reference sequence). Trimming at V came to 4 bases and at J to 0 bases, leaving 7 bases not matched to a gene. This CDR3 is 16 amino acids long. As DNA, the CDR3 is TGTGCCAGCAGCGAGGGACAGCGTCTCTCTGGAAACACCATATATTTT. Translation: CASSEGQRLSGNTIYF.

V gene TRBV19 combines with J gene TRBJ1-1, with D unclear. With 7 bases removed from V and 11 bases from J, the gap between germline ends came to 20 bases. The length of the CDR3 is 13 residues. CDR1 is LNHDA and CDR2 is SQIVND in the germline V gene (reference sequence). This chain's CDR3 is CASIEEGRASAFF. In nucleotides, the CDR3 is TGTGCCAGTATCGAGGAGGGTCGGGCATCGGCTTTCTTT.

The chain uses TRBV19 and TRBJ1-2; TRBD1 might be the D (6 bases). The CDR3 consists of 13 residues. Germline CDR1 and CDR2: LNHDA and SQIVND (reference sequence). Trimming took 3 bases from V and 8 from J, leaving 13 bases between them. The CDR3 sequence: CASSIGFRGGYTF. The CDR3, as DNA: TGTGCCAGTAGTATTGGCTTCAGGGGCGGCTACACCTTC.

The chain links TRBV5-1 to TRBJ1-6; TRBD1 matches 8 bases. Losses at the gene ends were 7 bases for V and 8 bases for J; bases not matched to a gene: 8. The germline V gene encodes CDR1 SGHRS and CDR2 YFSETQ. The CDR3 has 14 residues. CDR3 amino acids: CASRRDRSDSPLHF. The CDR3 bases are TGCGCCAGCCGGCGGGACAGGTCTGATTCACCCCTCCACTTT.

The CDR3 is CASSPPGRSGSDTEAFF. CDR3 DNA: TGTGCCAGCTCACCACCGGGAAGGTCAGGGTCGGACACTGAAGCTTTCTTT. V gene TRBV18 combines with J gene TRBJ1-1; D possibly corresponds to TRBD1 (5 bases). The germline CDR1 and CDR2 sequences are KGHSH and LQKENI. The CDR3 has 17 amino acids. The ends were cut back, 0 bases at V and 3 bases at J, with 17 bases in the middle.

This CDR3 reads CASSTAGGPGETQYF. The CDR3 DNA sequence: TGTGCCAGCTCAACCGCGGGGGGCCCTGGGGAGACCCAGTACTTC. This chain links TRBV6-4 with TRBJ2-5; 8 bases are shared with TRBD2. The germline V gene has CDR1 MRHNA and CDR2 SNTAGT. The CDR3 spans 15 residues. V shed 8 bases and J 5 bases; nucleotides not matched to a gene: 13.

The V gene is TRBV6-1, the J gene TRBJ1-2, with 8 bases that match TRBD1. CDR1 is MNHNS, CDR2 SASEGT, per germline. The V segment lost 0 bases and the J segment 7 bases; nucleotides outside the gene matches: 4. This CDR3 has 14 residues. The CDR3 DNA reads TGTGCCAGCAGTGAAGCCTACAGGGGGGGTGGCTACACCTTC. This encodes CASSEAYRGGGYTF.

The genes are TRBV19 and TRBJ2-2, with TRBD2 matching over 10 bases. The CDR3 runs 15 residues. Germline trimming cut 5 bases from V and 6 bases from J; bases unmatched to any gene: 6. Germline V gene data show CDR1 as LNHDA and CDR2 as SQIVND (reference sequence). The chain's CDR3 is CASSPRTSGAGELFF. The CDR3 bases are TGTGCCAGTAGTCCCCGGACTAGCGGCGCCGGGGAGCTGTTTTTT.

This chain joins TRBV3-1 (or the pseudogene TRBV3-2) and TRBJ2-3; 7 bases map to TRBD2. This CDR3 has 14 residues. The trim removed 3 bases at V and 2 bases at J, leaving 2 bases unmatched. Germline V gene data show CDR1 as LGHDT and CDR2 as YNNKEL (reference sequence). The CDR3 here is CASSQTSPTDTQYF. DNA of the CDR3: TGTGCCAGCAGCCAGACTAGCCCCACAGATACGCAGTATTTT.

This rearrangement joins TRBV7-9 to TRBJ1-1, with TRBD1 matching over 9 bases. Germline values: CDR1 SEHNR, CDR2 FQNEAQ (reference sequence). The CDR3 runs to 14 residues. J was trimmed by 4 bases and V by 3 bases; bases with no gene match: 3. In nucleotides, the CDR3 is TGTGCCAGCAGCTTGGACAGGGGAGGCACTGAAGCTTTCTTT. As protein: CASSLDRGGTEAFF.

The V and J genes are TRBV4-2 and TRBJ1-2, with 9 positions matching TRBD1. This CDR3 contains 14 residues. With 4 bases clipped from V and 10 bases from J, the junction kept 10 bases outside the gene matches. Germline loops: CDR1 LGHNA, CDR2 YNFKEQ. CDR3 in amino acids: CASSRSGTGIFYTF. The CDR3, as DNA: TGTGCCAGCAGCCGATCCGGGACAGGGATTTTCTACACCTTC.

CDR3 region: CASSIGSGNQPQHF. For the CDR3, the DNA is TGTGCCAGTAGTATCGGATCAGGGAATCAGCCCCAGCATTTT. The chain is built from TRBV19 and TRBJ1-5, with D maybe TRBD1 (5 bases). The CDR3 length is 14 residues. Germline V CDR1 and CDR2: LNHDA, SQIVND (reference sequence). Trimming cost V 3 bases and J 4 bases, with 10 bases left between them.